The next 15 T cell receptor beta chains were all read from a single sample in a study of cytomegalovirus exposure and HLA in healthy donors. This PCR relied on a set of 60 Vbeta primers and 13 Jbeta primers. Sequencing used immunoSEQ multiplex PCR; TCRdb keeps in-frame clones, though not all of them. The table has 100,000 to 150,000 clones, around 75% seen once. Sequencing was done on a sample of PBMCs. The origin of the receptors is a woman between 35 and 50 years old in good health and CMV-seropositive.

This chain joins TRBV11-2 and TRBJ1-1, with 7 nucleotides matching TRBD1. This CDR3 has 13 amino acids. Germline V gene lookup returns CDR1 SGHAT and CDR2 FQNNGV. V gave up 0 bases and J gave up 12 bases; unmatched junction bases: 7. The CDR3 nucleotides are TGTGCCAGCAGCTTAGATCGGAGGGGGCAGACTTTCTTT. Amino acid sequence: CASSLDRRGQTFF. Variable domain in full (rest from reference TRBV11-2 and TRBJ1-1): EAGVAQSPRYKIIEKRQSVAFWCNPISGHATLYWYQQILGQGPKLLIQFQNNGVVDDSQLPKDRFSAERLKGVDSTLKIQPAKLEDSAVYLCASSLDRRGQTFFGQGTRLTVV.

The chain links TRBV6-5 to TRBJ2-7; weak D call: TRBD2 (5 bases). Germline assignment: CDR1 MNHEY and CDR2 SVGAGI. The CDR3 runs to 13 residues. Trimming took off 9 bases at V and 3 bases at J, with 15 bases between the two ends. As DNA, the CDR3 is TGTGCCAGTAGGACTGATGACCTCTACGAGCAGTACTTC. Amino acids: CASRTDDLYEQYF.

As DNA, the CDR3 is TGTGCCAGCAGTTACTCGCCAGGCAAGAACACTGAAGCTTTCTTT. It encodes CASSYSPGKNTEAFF. V and J are TRBV6-5 and TRBJ1-1; unclear D gene. V lost 0 bases and J 1 base, leaving 9 bases between the germline ends. The CDR3 extends over 15 amino acids. CDR1 and CDR2 (germline): MNHEY, SVGAGI.

The rearrangement joins TRBV19 to TRBJ1-1; D not resolved. Deletions cut 0 bases from V and 0 bases from J, with 8 bases between. Germline values: CDR1 LNHDA, CDR2 SQIVND (reference sequence). The CDR3 has 15 residues. The CDR3 bases are TGTGCCAGTAGTATAGAAAGGAGGGTGAACACTGAAGCTTTCTTT. It yields the protein CASSIERRVNTEAFF.

Note on this clone: Other DNA sequences in this sample translate to the same CDR3. V usage is TRBV14 and J usage is TRBJ2-3; D unresolved. CDR1 and CDR2 (germline): SGHDN, FVKESK. The CDR3 is 12 residues long. Trimming shortened V by 4 bases and J by 4 bases, and 6 bases separated the two germline ends. CDR3 in amino acids: CASSPSADTQYF. The DNA of the CDR3 is TGTGCCAGCAGCCCCAGCGCAGATACGCAGTATTTT.

This rearrangement joins TRBV28 to TRBJ2-1; D might be TRBD1 (5 bases). The CDR3 consists of 15 residues. Germline values: CDR1 MDHEN, CDR2 SYDVKM. V was cut by 1 base and J by 3 bases, with 10 bases left in between. As DNA, the CDR3 is TGTGCCAGCAGTTTATCAGGGTCCCACTACAATGAGCAGTTCTTC. As protein: CASSLSGSHYNEQFF.

In this sample, this clone turned up once. The gene calls are TRBV30 and TRBJ2-2, with unresolved D. This CDR3 is 14 amino acids long. V lost 3 bases and J lost 1, with 9 bases in between. In germline, CDR1 is GTSNPN, CDR2 SVGIG (reference sequence). The CDR3 sequence is CAWRPTVNTGELFF. The CDR3 coding sequence is TGTGCCTGGAGGCCCACTGTGAACACCGGGGAGCTGTTTTTT.

This clone has just a few counts. The chain recombines TRBV19 with TRBJ1-5, with D perhaps TRBD1 (5 bases). Trimming removed 6 bases at V and 0 bases at J, with 12 bases between. CDR1 LNHDA and CDR2 SQIVND come from the germline V gene (reference sequence). This CDR3 contains 15 residues. CDR3 coding DNA: TGTGCCAGTAGCATAACCGACAGTAGCAATCAGCCCCAGCATTTT. This translates into CASSITDSSNQPQHF.

The V call is TRBV5-4, the J call TRBJ2-3; 8 nucleotides align to TRBD2. The V gene end was trimmed by 4 bases and the J gene end by 3 bases; junction bases not matched to a gene: 4. The CDR3 covers 14 residues. Germline assignment: CDR1 SGHNT and CDR2 YYREEE (reference sequence). CDR3 residues: CASSGGTRTDTQYF. The CDR3 bases are TGTGCCAGCAGCGGAGGGACTAGGACAGATACGCAGTATTTT.

The sample holds a few counts of this clone. V is TRBV10-3 and J is TRBJ1-1; TRBD1 matches 8 bases. Germline-derived CDR1 and CDR2 are ENHRY and SYGVKD. The CDR3 runs 12 residues. The ends lost 8 bases at V and 8 bases at J; junction bases unmatched: 7. The DNA for the CDR3 is TGTGCCATCCAGGGAAGGGACAGGGAAGCTTTCTTT. Translated, it gives CAIQGRDREAFF.

This rearrangement joins TRBV27 to TRBJ1-5, with 12 bases identical to TRBD1. The V gene's germline CDR1 is MNHEY and CDR2 SMNVEV (reference sequence). The junction had 8 bases not matched to a gene; V was cut back by 5 bases and J by 6 bases. This CDR3 spans 16 amino acids. The DNA for the CDR3 is TGTGCCAGCAGTACTACCGGGACAGGGGGCTCTCAGCCCCAGCATTTT. This gives the protein CASSTTGTGGSQPQHF.

The chain employs TRBV14 and TRBJ2-5; D not resolved. V lost 1 base and J 2 bases, leaving 14 bases between the germline ends. Per the germline V gene, CDR1 is SGHDN and CDR2 is FVKESK. This CDR3 has 16 residues. The CDR3 coding sequence is TGTGCCAGCAGCCAAGCCCTGGTCAGGCCACAAGAGACCCAGTACTTC. Its protein is CASSQALVRPQETQYF.

The chain uses TRBV18 and TRBJ1-3, with D possibly matching TRBD1 (5 bases). The V end lost 1 base, the J end lost 0 bases, and 13 bases lay between the germline ends. CDR3 length equals 17 residues. Germline V lookup: CDR1 KGHSH, CDR2 LQKENI. The CDR3 loop is CASSPRWGPDSGNTIYF. In DNA form, the CDR3 reads TGTGCCAGCTCACCACGCTGGGGCCCGGACTCTGGAAACACCATATATTTT.

The chain is built from TRBV9 and TRBJ2-7, with D possibly matching TRBD1 (5 bases). This CDR3 has 15 amino acids. Germline V CDR1 and CDR2: SGDLS, YYNGEE. V lost 4 bases, J lost 3 bases, and 17 bases lay in between. CDR3 residues: CASSPRQSPNYEQYF. Written as DNA, the CDR3 is TGTGCCAGCAGCCCGAGACAGAGCCCAAACTACGAGCAGTACTTC.

This chain joins TRBV15 and TRBJ2-7; TRBD2 is a possible D gene (5 bases). The V end lost 1 base, the J end lost 0 bases, and 10 bases lay between the germline ends. The length of the CDR3 is 15 residues. Germline-derived CDR1 and CDR2 are LNHNV and YYDKDF (reference sequence). CDR3 in DNA: TGTGCCACCAGCAGAGTTCCGGGAACCTCCTACGAGCAGTACTTC. This translates into CATSRVPGTSYEQYF.